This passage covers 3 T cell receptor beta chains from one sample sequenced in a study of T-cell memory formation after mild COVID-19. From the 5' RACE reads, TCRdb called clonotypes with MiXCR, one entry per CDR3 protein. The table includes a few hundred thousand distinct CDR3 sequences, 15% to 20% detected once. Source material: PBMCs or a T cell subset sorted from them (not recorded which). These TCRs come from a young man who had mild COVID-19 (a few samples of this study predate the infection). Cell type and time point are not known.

The CDR3: CASSSELGQYF. In nucleotides, the CDR3 is TGCGCCAGCAGCTCGGAACTAGGGCAGTATTTT. The chain joins TRBV5-1 to TRBJ2-3; weak D call: TRBD2 (5 bases). The V gene lost 3 bases and the J gene lost 11 bases, with 10 bases spanning the gap. Germline V gene data show CDR1 as SGHRS and CDR2 as YFSETQ. This CDR3 contains 11 residues.

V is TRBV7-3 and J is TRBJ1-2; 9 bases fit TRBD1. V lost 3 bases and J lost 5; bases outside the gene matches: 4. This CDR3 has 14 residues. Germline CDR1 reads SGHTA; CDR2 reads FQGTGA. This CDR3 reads CASSLDRGGYGYTF. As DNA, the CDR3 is TGTGCCAGCAGCTTGGACAGGGGAGGGTATGGCTACACCTTC.

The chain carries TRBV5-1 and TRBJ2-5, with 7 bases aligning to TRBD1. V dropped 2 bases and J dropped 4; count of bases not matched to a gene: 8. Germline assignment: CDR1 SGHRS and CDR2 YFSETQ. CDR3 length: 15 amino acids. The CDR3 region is CASSFGGQPLETQYF. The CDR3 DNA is TGCGCCAGCAGCTTTGGGGGACAGCCCTTAGAGACCCAGTACTTC.